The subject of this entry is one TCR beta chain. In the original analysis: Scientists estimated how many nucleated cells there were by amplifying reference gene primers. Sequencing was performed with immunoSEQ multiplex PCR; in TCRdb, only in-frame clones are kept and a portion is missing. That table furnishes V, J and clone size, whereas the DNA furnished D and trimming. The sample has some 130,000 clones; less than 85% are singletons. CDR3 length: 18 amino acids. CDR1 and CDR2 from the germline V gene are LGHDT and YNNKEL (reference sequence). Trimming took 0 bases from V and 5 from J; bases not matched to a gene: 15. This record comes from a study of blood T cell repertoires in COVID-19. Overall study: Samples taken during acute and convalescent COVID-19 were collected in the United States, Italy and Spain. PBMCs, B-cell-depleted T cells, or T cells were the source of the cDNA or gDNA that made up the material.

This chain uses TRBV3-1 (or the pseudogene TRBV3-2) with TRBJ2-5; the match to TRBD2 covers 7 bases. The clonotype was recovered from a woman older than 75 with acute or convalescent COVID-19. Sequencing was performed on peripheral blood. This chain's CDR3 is CASSQDRQYRREQETQYF. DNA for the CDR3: TGTGCCAGCAGCCAAGATAGACAATACCGGCGGGAGCAGGAGACCCAGTACTTC.